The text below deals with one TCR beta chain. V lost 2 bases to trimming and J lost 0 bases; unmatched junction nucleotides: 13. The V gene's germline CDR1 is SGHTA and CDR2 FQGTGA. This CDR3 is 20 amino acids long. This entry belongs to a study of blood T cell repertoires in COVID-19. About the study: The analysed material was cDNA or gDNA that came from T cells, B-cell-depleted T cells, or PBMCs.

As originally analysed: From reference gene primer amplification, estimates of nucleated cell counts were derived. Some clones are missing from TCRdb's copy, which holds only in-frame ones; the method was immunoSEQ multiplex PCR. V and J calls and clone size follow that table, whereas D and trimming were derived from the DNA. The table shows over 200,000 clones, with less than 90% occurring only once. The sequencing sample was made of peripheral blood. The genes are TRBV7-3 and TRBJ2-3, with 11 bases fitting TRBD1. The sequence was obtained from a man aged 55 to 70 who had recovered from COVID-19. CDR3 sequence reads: CASSLYPGGDRGSSTDTQYF. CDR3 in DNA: TGTGCCAGCAGCTTATACCCCGGGGGGGACAGGGGGTCTAGCACAGATACGCAGTATTTT.